The entry below describes one T cell receptor (beta chain). As yet, its antigen is unknown. This entry belongs to a study of chemoradiotherapy in HPV16-positive cancers. Profiling relied on immunoSEQ multiplex PCR, and the TCRdb table lists in-frame clones only, not all of them. Of more than 7,500 clones listed, approximately 75% were seen once; the top ten hold about 8.5%. The study's findings and limits: Only a couple of HPV16-positive patients supplied the functional HPV-specificity definition. Non-HPV-specific T cells did not expand in tumors during treatment, whereas candidate HPV-specific clones and E7-related motifs did.

This CDR3 spans 14 amino acids. V was clipped by 10 bases and J by 2 bases; unmatched bases: 8. Germline V gene sequence: CDR1 MNHNS, CDR2 SASEGT. The receptor comes from a human donor with HPV-associated anogenital cancer. This sample was taken from a patient who underwent chemoradiotherapy. V usage is TRBV6-1 and J usage is TRBJ2-3; TRBD1 aligns across 8 bases. The CDR3 DNA reads as TGTGCCACCCCTGGACAGGGATACACAGATACGCAGTATTTT. It encodes CATPGQGYTDTQYF.